Sequencing of this T cell receptor beta chain was carried out in a study of CD8 T cells in ankylosing spondylitis. TCR beta libraries were made by quantitative 5'-RACE with molecular barcodes. TCRdb recomputed calls from the 5' RACE reads with MiXCR, one row per CDR3 protein. The sample has approximately 250,000 distinct CDR3 sequences; roughly 32% are singletons. The study's findings and limits: Among TCR beta sequences, a motif of eight highly homologous variants appeared characteristic of ankylosing spondylitis blood. As reported, disease-linked clones showed significant enrichment in matched ankylosing spondylitis synovial fluid.

This clonotype appeared a few times. Its specificity is unknown. Deletions cut 3 bases from V and 4 bases from J, with 15 bases between. CDR3 length: 14 residues. Germline lookup yields CDR1 DFQATT and CDR2 SNEGSKA (reference sequence). This receptor was obtained from a male donor with ankylosing spondylitis or in good health (not recorded which). What was sequenced was blood, either unsorted or a sorted T cell fraction (not recorded which). The chain uses TRBV20-1 and TRBJ1-2; no clear D. In DNA, the CDR3 is TGCAGTGCTAGGGTCCCCTCCAGACCCTATGGCTACACCTTC. Translated: CSARVPSRPYGYTF.